The entry that follows covers one T cell receptor (beta chain) sequence. Sequencing was performed with immunoSEQ multiplex PCR; in TCRdb, only in-frame clones are kept and a portion is missing. This table has about 15,000 clones, 88% appearing once. This specimen belongs to a study of blood T cell repertoires in COVID-19. Study summary: Sources were T cells, B-cell-depleted T cells, or PBMCs; the material itself was cDNA or gDNA.

V lost 4 bases to trimming and J lost 0 bases; unmatched junction nucleotides: 7. From germline, CDR1 is SGHDT and CDR2 YYEEEE. The CDR3 runs to 17 residues. Sequencing was done on a sample of peripheral blood. This rearrangement joins TRBV5-6 to TRBJ2-6; 7 nucleotides align to TRBD1. The receptor was derived from a human donor in a cohort sampled during active COVID-19. The CDR3 region has the DNA TGTGCCAGCAGCCCGGACAGGTACTACTCTGGGGCCAACGTCCTGACTTTC. It specifies CASSPDRYYSGANVLTF.